This T cell receptor beta chain was captured in a study of identical twins. Study-level results: Out-of-frame alpha sequences common to twins exhibited an excess of low generation probability. Cord blood's abundant beta clonotypes had fewer insertions, unlike memory repertoires.

Using its own MiXCR run on the 5' RACE reads, TCRdb lists one record per CDR3 protein. The table includes 1.5 million to 2 million distinct CDR3 sequences, less than 40% detected once. From germline, CDR1 is MNHNY and CDR2 SVGAGI (reference sequence). This CDR3 comprises 15 residues. V lost 0 bases and J 4 bases, leaving 10 bases between the germline ends. Every one of the donors was a healthy Caucasian. This clonotype has more than one count but fewer than ten. Its specificity is not known. The chain uses TRBV6-6 and TRBJ1-3; D is perhaps TRBD1 (6 bases). The sequenced material came from cord blood. This TCR was sampled from a newborn girl in good health. CDR3 in amino acids: CASSYSGTLGNTIYF. The CDR3 DNA sequence: TGTGCCAGCAGTTACTCCGGGACACTCGGAAACACCATATATTTT.